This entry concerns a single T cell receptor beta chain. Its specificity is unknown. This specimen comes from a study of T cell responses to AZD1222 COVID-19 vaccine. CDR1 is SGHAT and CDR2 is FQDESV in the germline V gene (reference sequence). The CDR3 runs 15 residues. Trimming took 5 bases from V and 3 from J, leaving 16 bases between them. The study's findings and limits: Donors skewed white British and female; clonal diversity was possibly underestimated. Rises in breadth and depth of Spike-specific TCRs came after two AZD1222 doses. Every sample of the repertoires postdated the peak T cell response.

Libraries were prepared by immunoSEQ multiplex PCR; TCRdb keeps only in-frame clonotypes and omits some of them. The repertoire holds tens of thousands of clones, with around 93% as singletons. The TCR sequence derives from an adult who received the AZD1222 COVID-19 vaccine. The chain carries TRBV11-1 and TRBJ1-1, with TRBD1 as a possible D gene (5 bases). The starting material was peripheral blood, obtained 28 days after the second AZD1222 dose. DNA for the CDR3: TGTGCCAGCAGCAGGTCCGGGACCTCTGACACTGAAGCTTTCTTT. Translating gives CASSRSGTSDTEAFF.